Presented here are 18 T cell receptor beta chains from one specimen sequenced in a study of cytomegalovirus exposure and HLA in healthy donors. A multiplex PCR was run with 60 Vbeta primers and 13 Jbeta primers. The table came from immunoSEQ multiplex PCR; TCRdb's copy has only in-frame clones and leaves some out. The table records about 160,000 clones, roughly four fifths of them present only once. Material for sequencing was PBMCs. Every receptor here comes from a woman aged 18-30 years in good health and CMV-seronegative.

The DNA for the CDR3 is TGCGCCAGCAGTGAGACAGGGGGCCGGTTTAGCAATCAGCCCCAGCATTTT. Its protein product is CASSETGGRFSNQPQHF. The genes are TRBV5-1 and TRBJ1-5; TRBD1 aligns across 10 bases. The CDR3 loop spans 17 amino acids. The germline V gene has CDR1 SGHRS and CDR2 YFSETQ. V lost 5 bases to trimming and J lost 0 bases; unmatched junction nucleotides: 8.

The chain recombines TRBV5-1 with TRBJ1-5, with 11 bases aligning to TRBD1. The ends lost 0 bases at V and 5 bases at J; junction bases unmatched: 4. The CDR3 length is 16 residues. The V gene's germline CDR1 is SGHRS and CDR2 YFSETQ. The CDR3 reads CASSLGGQGADQPQHF. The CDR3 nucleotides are TGCGCCAGCAGCTTGGGCGGACAGGGGGCAGATCAGCCCCAGCATTTT.

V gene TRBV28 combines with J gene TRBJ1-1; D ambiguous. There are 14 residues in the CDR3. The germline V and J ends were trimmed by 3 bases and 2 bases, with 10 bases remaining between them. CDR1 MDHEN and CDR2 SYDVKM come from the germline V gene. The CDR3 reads CASSFRRVNTEAFF. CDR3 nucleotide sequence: TGTGCCAGCAGTTTCCGTCGGGTAAACACTGAAGCTTTCTTT.

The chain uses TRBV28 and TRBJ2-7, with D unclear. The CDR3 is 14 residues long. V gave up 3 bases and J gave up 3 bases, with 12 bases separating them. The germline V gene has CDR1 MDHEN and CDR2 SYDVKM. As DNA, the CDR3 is TGTGCCAGCAGTTTTGGCACTACGGGCTACGAGCAGTACTTC. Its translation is CASSFGTTGYEQYF.

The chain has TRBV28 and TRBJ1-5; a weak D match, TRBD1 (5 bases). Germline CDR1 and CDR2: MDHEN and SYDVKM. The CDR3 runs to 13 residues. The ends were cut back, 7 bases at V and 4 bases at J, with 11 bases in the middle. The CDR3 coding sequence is TGTGCCAGCAAAAAGGACAATAATCAGCCCCAGCATTTT. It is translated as CASKKDNNQPQHF.

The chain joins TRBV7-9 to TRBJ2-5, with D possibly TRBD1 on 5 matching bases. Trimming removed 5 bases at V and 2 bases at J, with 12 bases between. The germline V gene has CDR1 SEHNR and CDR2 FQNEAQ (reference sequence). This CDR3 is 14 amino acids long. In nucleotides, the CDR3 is TGTGCCAGCAGCCCTCACAGGAATCAAGAGACCCAGTACTTC. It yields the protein CASSPHRNQETQYF.

In nucleotides, the CDR3 is TGTGCCAGCAGTTCGACAGCCTATGGCTACACCTTC. It encodes CASSSTAYGYTF. This chain uses TRBV28 with TRBJ1-2, with a weak D call TRBD1 (5 bases). V lost 4 bases and J 4 bases, leaving 7 bases between the germline ends. This CDR3 comprises 12 residues. Germline CDR1 MDHEN, CDR2 SYDVKM.

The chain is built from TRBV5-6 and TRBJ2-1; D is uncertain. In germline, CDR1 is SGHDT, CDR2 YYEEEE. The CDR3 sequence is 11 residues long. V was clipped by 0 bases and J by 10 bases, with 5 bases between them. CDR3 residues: CASSLGAEQFF. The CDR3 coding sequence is TGTGCCAGCAGCTTGGGGGCCGAGCAGTTCTTC.

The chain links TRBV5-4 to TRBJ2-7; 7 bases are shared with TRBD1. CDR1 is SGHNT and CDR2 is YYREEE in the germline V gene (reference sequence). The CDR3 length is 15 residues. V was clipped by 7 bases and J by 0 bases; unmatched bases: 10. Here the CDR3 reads CASGDTGDPSYEQYF. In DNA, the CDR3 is TGTGCCAGCGGCGACACAGGGGATCCCTCCTACGAGCAGTACTTC.

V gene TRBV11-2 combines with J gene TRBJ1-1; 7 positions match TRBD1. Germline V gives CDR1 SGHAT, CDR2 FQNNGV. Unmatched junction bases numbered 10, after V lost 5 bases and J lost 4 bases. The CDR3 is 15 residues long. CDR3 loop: CASSRQGRRGTEAFF. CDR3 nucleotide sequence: TGTGCCAGCAGCCGACAGGGTAGAAGGGGCACTGAAGCTTTCTTT.

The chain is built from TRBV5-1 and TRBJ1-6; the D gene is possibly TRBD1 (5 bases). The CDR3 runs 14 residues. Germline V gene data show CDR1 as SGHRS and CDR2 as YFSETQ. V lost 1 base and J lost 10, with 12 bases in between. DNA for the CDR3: TGCGCCAGCAGCTTGTCGGGGGGAGAATCACCCCTCCACTTT. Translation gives CASSLSGGESPLHF.

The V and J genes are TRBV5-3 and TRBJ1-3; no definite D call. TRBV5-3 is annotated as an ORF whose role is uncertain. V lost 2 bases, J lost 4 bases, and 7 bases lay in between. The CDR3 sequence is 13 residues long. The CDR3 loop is CARSLCPGNTIYF. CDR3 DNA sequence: TGTGCCAGAAGCTTATGTCCGGGAAACACCATATATTTT.

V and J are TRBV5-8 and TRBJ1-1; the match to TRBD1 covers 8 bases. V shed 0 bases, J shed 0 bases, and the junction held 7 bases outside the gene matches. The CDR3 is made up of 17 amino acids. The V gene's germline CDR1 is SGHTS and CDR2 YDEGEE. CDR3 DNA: TGTGCCAGCAGCTTGGAGAGGGTGACAGGGGTGAACACTGAAGCTTTCTTT. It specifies CASSLERVTGVNTEAFF.

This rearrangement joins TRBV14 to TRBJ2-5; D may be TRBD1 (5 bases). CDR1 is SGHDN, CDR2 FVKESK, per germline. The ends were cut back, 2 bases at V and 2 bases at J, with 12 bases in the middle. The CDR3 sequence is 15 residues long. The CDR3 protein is CASSQLYRPQETQYF. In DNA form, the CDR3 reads TGTGCCAGCAGCCAACTATACAGGCCTCAAGAGACCCAGTACTTC.

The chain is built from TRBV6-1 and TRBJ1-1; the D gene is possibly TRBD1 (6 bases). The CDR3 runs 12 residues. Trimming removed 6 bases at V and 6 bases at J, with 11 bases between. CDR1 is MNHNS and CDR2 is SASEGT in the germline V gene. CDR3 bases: TGTGCCAGCAGGTCACAGGGAGCTGAAGCTTTCTTT. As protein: CASRSQGAEAFF.

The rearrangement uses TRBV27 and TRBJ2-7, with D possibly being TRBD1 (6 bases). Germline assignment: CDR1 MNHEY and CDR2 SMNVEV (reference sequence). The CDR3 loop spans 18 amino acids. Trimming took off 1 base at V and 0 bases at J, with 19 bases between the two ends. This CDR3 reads CASSLYNVGTPSSYEQYF. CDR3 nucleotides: TGTGCCAGCAGTTTATATAACGTCGGGACACCGAGCTCCTACGAGCAGTACTTC.

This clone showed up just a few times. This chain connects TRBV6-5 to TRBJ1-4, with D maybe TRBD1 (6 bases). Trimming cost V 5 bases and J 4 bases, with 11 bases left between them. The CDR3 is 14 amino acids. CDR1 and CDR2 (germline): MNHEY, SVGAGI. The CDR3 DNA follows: TGTGCCAGCAGTGACAGGCTTAGTAATGAAAAACTGTTTTTT. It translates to CASSDRLSNEKLFF.

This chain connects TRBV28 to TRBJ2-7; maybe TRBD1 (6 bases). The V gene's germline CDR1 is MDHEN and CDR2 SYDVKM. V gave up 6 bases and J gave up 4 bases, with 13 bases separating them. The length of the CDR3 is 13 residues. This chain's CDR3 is CASRSGQPYEQYF. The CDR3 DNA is TGTGCCAGCAGATCAGGACAGCCATACGAGCAGTACTTC.